Below are 31 T cell receptor beta chains sequenced from a single sample in a study of shared clonotypes between healthy human individuals. Sequencing was performed with immunoSEQ multiplex PCR; in TCRdb, only in-frame clones are kept and a portion is missing. The table lists millions of clones, approximately 93% of them singletons. The sample comprised naive CD4+ T cells from PBMCs. Sample subset: CD45RA+ positively selected. These receptors were taken from a man younger than 30 in good health. Some clones in this sample may be carry-over from other donors' samples.

The rearrangement links TRBV28 to TRBJ2-7, with D perhaps TRBD1 (6 bases). From germline, CDR1 is MDHEN and CDR2 SYDVKM. Trimming removed 8 bases at V and 0 bases at J, with 8 bases between. The CDR3 extends over 12 amino acids. The CDR3 is CASQGNSYEQYF. The CDR3 DNA is TGTGCCAGCCAGGGGAACTCCTACGAGCAGTACTTC.

The rearrangement links TRBV11-3 to TRBJ1-1; tentatively, D is TRBD1 (5 bases). The CDR3 totals 16 residues. The V and J ends lost 5 bases and 1 base respectively, with 17 bases between them. Germline lookup yields CDR1 SGHNT and CDR2 YENEEA. The CDR3 DNA follows: TGTGCCAGCAGCCTAGGCGATATTCAGGGGAACACTGAAGCTTTCTTT. This translates into CASSLGDIQGNTEAFF.

V and J are TRBV21-1 and TRBJ1-5. TRBV21-1 is marked as a pseudogene. This CDR3 has 17 amino acids. The CDR3 region is CASSKEGSQENNQPQHF. CDR3 DNA sequence: TGTGCCAGCAGCAAAGAAGGGAGTCAAGAGAACAATCAGCCCCAGCATTTT.

V is TRBV28 and J is TRBJ2-5; D is uncertain. CDR1 is MDHEN and CDR2 is SYDVKM in the germline V gene. The CDR3 runs 13 residues. Trimming removed 3 bases at V and 5 bases at J, with 10 bases between. CDR3 nucleotides: TGTGCCAGCAGTTTCGGAGTCGTGGAGACCCAGTACTTC. Encoded protein: CASSFGVVETQYF.

This chain joins TRBV5-1 and TRBJ1-5; no clear D gene. Germline V lookup: CDR1 SGHRS, CDR2 YFSETQ. This CDR3 is 14 amino acids long. V was trimmed by 4 bases and J by 6 bases, leaving 14 bases between them. The CDR3 loop reads CASSLGNVGQPQHF. In nucleotides, the CDR3 is TGCGCCAGCAGCCTAGGAAACGTCGGTCAGCCCCAGCATTTT.

The V call is TRBV5-1, the J call TRBJ2-3; 7 nucleotides agree with TRBD1. The CDR3 contains 16 residues. Germline lookup yields CDR1 SGHRS and CDR2 YFSETQ. V trimming: 3 bases; J trimming: 0 bases; junction bases outside the gene matches: 7. The CDR3 reads CASSSTGDQSTDTQYF. The CDR3 DNA reads TGCGCCAGCAGCTCTACAGGGGACCAAAGCACAGATACGCAGTATTTT.

This chain uses TRBV5-1 with TRBJ1-1, with a weak D call TRBD1 (5 bases). The CDR3 covers 13 residues. Trimming took off 2 bases at V and 11 bases at J, with 16 bases between the two ends. Germline V gene data show CDR1 as SGHRS and CDR2 as YFSETQ. The DNA of the CDR3 is TGCGCCAGCAGCTTACAGGCCTTGGGGGACGCTTTCTTT. Translation gives CASSLQALGDAFF.

The J gene is TRBJ1-2, the V gene TRBV11-2, with D tentatively TRBD1 (5 bases). The germline V gene encodes CDR1 SGHAT and CDR2 FQNNGV. Trimming shortened V by 2 bases and J by 5 bases, and 15 bases separated the two germline ends. The CDR3 is 15 residues long. Here the CDR3 reads CASSLIVGTAYGYTF. The CDR3 DNA reads as TGTGCCAGCAGCTTAATAGTAGGGACGGCGTATGGCTACACCTTC.

This clone was observed a single time. V and J are TRBV11-3 and TRBJ2-3, with 7 bases fitting TRBD1. With V trimmed by 5 bases and J by 2 bases, 7 bases remained unmatched. The CDR3 spans 15 residues. Germline assignment: CDR1 SGHNT and CDR2 YENEEA. DNA for the CDR3: TGTGCCAGCAGCGCAGGGGGACACCCCACAGATACGCAGTATTTT. This codes for CASSAGGHPTDTQYF. The variable domain in full, completed from reference TRBV11-3 and TRBJ2-3, reads EAGVVQSPRYKIIEKKQPVAFWCNPISGHNTLYWYLQNLGQGPELLIRYENEEAVDDSQLPKDRFSAERLKGVDSTLKIQPAELGDSAVYLCASSAGGHPTDTQYFGPGTRLTVL.

This chain links TRBV2 with TRBJ2-5, with D perhaps being TRBD1 or TRBD2 (5 bases each). The CDR3 runs to 15 residues. The V gene's germline CDR1 is SNHLY and CDR2 FYNNEI. Trimming took 11 bases from V and 0 from J, leaving 19 bases between them. CDR3 sequence reads: CASSGLGVHQETQYF. CDR3 coding DNA: TGTGCCTCCTCCGGACTGGGGGTGCACCAAGAGACCCAGTACTTC.

The V call is TRBV5-1, the J call TRBJ2-1; a possible D gene is TRBD1 (5 bases). CDR1 is SGHRS, CDR2 YFSETQ, per germline. The CDR3 sequence is 16 residues long. Trimming stripped 0 bases from V and 8 bases from J, with 18 bases between. DNA of the CDR3: TGCGCCAGCAGCTTGGCGGCAGGGTGGTATTCCTATGAGCAGTTCTTC. The encoded protein is CASSLAAGWYSYEQFF. The full variable domain, completed using reference TRBV5-1 and TRBJ2-1, is KAGVTQTPRYLIKTRGQQVTLSCSPISGHRSVSWYQQTPGQGLQFLFEYFSETQRNKGNFPGRFSGRQFSNSRSEMNVSTLELGDSALYLCASSLAAGWYSYEQFFGPGTRLTVL.

CDR3 amino acids: CASSGYRVDTQYF. DNA for the CDR3: TGCGCCAGCAGCGGATACAGGGTGGATACGCAGTATTTT. The V call is TRBV5-1, the J call TRBJ2-3; weak D call: TRBD1 (6 bases). The V gene's germline CDR1 is SGHRS and CDR2 YFSETQ. This CDR3 has 13 residues. V lost 4 bases and J lost 6, with 12 bases in between.

The chain couples TRBV10-3 to TRBJ2-1; unclear D gene. With 3 bases removed from V and 8 bases from J, the gap between germline ends came to 14 bases. The CDR3 is 14 amino acids. Germline lookup yields CDR1 ENHRY and CDR2 SYGVKD. This chain's CDR3 is CAISDNPSIYEQFF. DNA of the CDR3: TGTGCCATCAGTGATAACCCCAGTATCTATGAGCAGTTCTTC.

In regard to this clone: The same CDR3 is also encoded by other DNA sequences in this sample. The CDR3 DNA reads TGTGCCAGCAGCCCAGGCGGATCCTACGAGCAGTACTTC. Translating gives CASSPGGSYEQYF. The chain employs TRBV7-9 and TRBJ2-7; unclear D gene. The length of the CDR3 is 13 residues. Looked up from germline, CDR1 is SEHNR and CDR2 is FQNEAQ (reference sequence). V gave up 5 bases and J gave up 1 base, with 9 bases separating them.

This chain joins TRBV9 and TRBJ2-7; D gene uncertain. CDR1 SGDLS and CDR2 YYNGEE come from the germline V gene. There are 13 residues in the CDR3. The V end lost 1 base, the J end lost 6 bases, and 11 bases lay between the germline ends. The CDR3 loop is CASSVSDPGEQYF. The CDR3, as DNA: TGTGCCAGCAGCGTATCCGACCCGGGCGAGCAGTACTTC. The full variable domain, in which reference TRBV9 and TRBJ2-7 provide the parts outside the CDR3, is DSGVTQTPKHLITATGQRVTLRCSPRSGDLSVYWYQQSLDQGLQFLIQYYNGEERAKGNILERFSAQQFPDLHSELNLSSLELGDSALYFCASSVSDPGEQYFGPGTRLTVT.

V usage is TRBV5-1 and J usage is TRBJ2-5; 10 nucleotides align to TRBD2. In germline, CDR1 is SGHRS, CDR2 YFSETQ. The CDR3 is 15 residues long. Germline trimming cut 0 bases from V and 9 bases from J; bases unmatched to any gene: 8. The CDR3 spells CASSLVLAGELAQYF. CDR3 DNA: TGCGCCAGCAGCTTGGTGCTAGCGGGAGAATTGGCCCAGTACTTC.

This chain links TRBV27 with TRBJ2-7; D remains unclear. The germline V and J ends were trimmed by 8 bases and 6 bases, with 11 bases remaining between them. This CDR3 is 11 amino acids long. Per germline, CDR1 MNHEY and CDR2 SMNVEV (reference sequence). The CDR3 bases are TGTGCCAGCGGCATCGACTTCGAGCAGTACTTC. Encoded protein: CASGIDFEQYF.

This sequence joins TRBV27 and TRBJ1-2; D is possibly TRBD1 (6 bases). CDR1 MNHEY and CDR2 SMNVEV come from the germline V gene (reference sequence). The CDR3 loop spans 15 amino acids. The V and J ends lost 6 bases and 6 bases respectively, with 20 bases between them. The CDR3 spells CASRGIRTAQDGYTF. The CDR3 nucleotides read TGTGCCAGCAGGGGAATACGGACAGCTCAAGATGGCTACACCTTC.

In DNA form, the CDR3 reads TGCGCCAGCAGCCAAGATACCGGACAGAAGCGTCAGCCCCAGCATTTT. Translation: CASSQDTGQKRQPQHF. The chain has TRBV4-3 and TRBJ1-5; possibly TRBD1 for D (6 bases). The CDR3 runs 16 residues. Germline V lookup: CDR1 LGHNA, CDR2 YSLEER. Between the trimmed V and J ends, which lost 0 bases and 6 bases, there was a span of 15 bases.

The chain combines TRBV18 with TRBJ2-7; D ambiguous. The V gene lost 2 bases and the J gene lost 7 bases, with 9 bases spanning the gap. The CDR3 is 12 residues long. In germline, CDR1 is KGHSH, CDR2 LQKENI. The DNA of the CDR3 is TGTGCCAGCTCACCAGAGTCGGGTGAGCAGTACTTC. This sequence encodes CASSPESGEQYF.

As concerns this clone: Other DNA sequences within the sample encode an identical CDR3. V gene TRBV28 combines with J gene TRBJ1-2; a possible D gene is TRBD1 (5 bases). V was trimmed by 3 bases and J by 0 bases, leaving 8 bases between them. Germline-derived CDR1 and CDR2 are MDHEN and SYDVKM. The CDR3 totals 14 residues. Here the CDR3 reads CASSFGGTNYGYTF. The CDR3 DNA sequence: TGTGCCAGCAGTTTCGGGGGGACTAACTATGGCTACACCTTC.

As for this clone: At one end, the junction sequence differs from germline, possibly due to a read error. V gene TRBV5-6 combines with J gene TRBJ2-5; 8 bases line up with TRBD1. In germline, CDR1 is SGHDT, CDR2 YYEEEE. The CDR3 length is 11 residues. CDR3 residues: CASSLPGQVNF. For the CDR3, the DNA is TGTGCCAGCAGCCTCCCGGGACAGGTGAACTTC.

The chain carries TRBV11-3 and TRBJ2-3, with TRBD2 matching over 12 bases. V lost 3 bases to trimming and J lost 2 bases; unmatched junction nucleotides: 3. The germline V gene has CDR1 SGHNT and CDR2 YENEEA. CDR3 length: 16 residues. CDR3 region: CASSFGLAGTTDTQYF. CDR3 sequence (DNA): TGTGCCAGCAGCTTCGGACTAGCGGGGACCACAGATACGCAGTATTTT. Full variable domain (missing parts from reference TRBV11-3 and TRBJ2-3): EAGVVQSPRYKIIEKKQPVAFWCNPISGHNTLYWYLQNLGQGPELLIRYENEEAVDDSQLPKDRFSAERLKGVDSTLKIQPAELGDSAVYLCASSFGLAGTTDTQYFGPGTRLTVL.

This sequence joins TRBV7-9 and TRBJ2-6, with D uncertain. The length of the CDR3 is 16 residues. V gave up 1 base and J gave up 0 bases, with 7 bases separating them. Per the germline V gene, CDR1 is SEHNR and CDR2 is FQNEAQ (reference sequence). The chain's CDR3 is CASSLERSSGANVLTF. CDR3 bases: TGTGCCAGCAGCTTAGAGAGATCCTCTGGGGCCAACGTCCTGACTTTC.

The rearrangement uses TRBV6-5 and TRBJ1-4, with a weak D call TRBD1 (6 bases). The V end lost 0 bases, the J end lost 5 bases, and 10 bases lay between the germline ends. Per germline, CDR1 MNHEY and CDR2 SVGAGI. The CDR3 spans 15 residues. For the CDR3, the DNA is TGTGCCAGCAGTTACTCGGGGGGCGAGAATGAAAAACTGTTTTTT. It is translated as CASSYSGGENEKLFF.

The CDR3 reads CASNTLRNEKLFF. DNA for the CDR3: TGTGCCAGCAACACCCTCAGGAATGAAAAACTGTTTTTT. V and J are TRBV2 and TRBJ1-4; D is undetermined. The CDR3 is made up of 13 amino acids. Between the trimmed V and J ends, which lost 7 bases and 5 bases, there was a span of 11 bases. The V gene's germline CDR1 is SNHLY and CDR2 FYNNEI.

Points on this clone: This sample also contains other DNA sequences that code for the same CDR3. The chain links TRBV5-1 to TRBJ2-3, with D unresolved. From germline, CDR1 is SGHRS and CDR2 YFSETQ. The CDR3 loop spans 15 amino acids. Trimming shortened V by 5 bases and J by 0 bases, and 13 bases separated the two germline ends. DNA of the CDR3: TGCGCCAGCAGTTTATCAGGCTACAGCACAGATACGCAGTATTTT. Protein sequence: CASSLSGYSTDTQYF.

This chain uses TRBV28 with TRBJ2-7; 7 nucleotides align to TRBD2. CDR1 MDHEN and CDR2 SYDVKM come from the germline V gene. The CDR3 totals 14 residues. With 2 bases clipped from V and 6 bases from J, the junction kept 7 bases outside the gene matches. The CDR3 bases are TGTGCCAGCAGTTTAGGCGGGAGTAGGAGCGAGCAGTACTTC. It encodes CASSLGGSRSEQYF.

The chain employs TRBV18 and TRBJ1-2, with TRBD1 matching 8 bases. The CDR3 spans 14 residues. The V gene end was trimmed by 6 bases and the J gene end by 5 bases; junction bases not matched to a gene: 8. Germline loops: CDR1 KGHSH, CDR2 LQKENI. The CDR3 DNA is TGTGCCAGCTCGCAGGACAGGGTACAGTATGGCTACACCTTC. Its protein is CASSQDRVQYGYTF.

The chain links TRBV28 to TRBJ2-2; D is undetermined. Germline V CDR1 and CDR2: MDHEN, SYDVKM. The CDR3 runs 16 residues. V was trimmed by 5 bases and J by 5 bases, leaving 18 bases between them. The CDR3: CASSVSRPLGTGELFF. CDR3 sequence (DNA): TGTGCCAGCAGTGTATCCCGGCCGCTTGGGACCGGGGAGCTGTTTTTT.

V is TRBV7-2 and J is TRBJ2-3; TRBD2 matches at 8 bases. J lost 4 bases, V lost 4 bases, and 7 bases had no gene match. Looked up from germline, CDR1 is SGHTA and CDR2 is FQGNSA. This CDR3 is built from 15 residues. CDR3 sequence reads: CASSSPAGGPDTQYF. The CDR3 bases are TGTGCCAGCAGCTCCCCCGCGGGAGGCCCAGATACGCAGTATTTT. Full variable domain (rest looked up from reference TRBV7-2 and TRBJ2-3): GAGVSQSPSNKVTEKGKDVELRCDPISGHTALYWYRQSLGQGLEFLIYFQGNSAPDKSGLPSDRFSAERTGGSVSTLTIQRTQQEDSAVYLCASSSPAGGPDTQYFGPGTRLTVL.